These 30 T cell receptor beta chains were sequenced from one sample in a study of blood T cell repertoires in COVID-19. The assay was immunoSEQ multiplex PCR, and TCRdb's table has in-frame clones only and misses some. The data show roughly 250,000 clones, around 84% seen once. Sequenced sample: PBMCs or T cells enriched from blood (not recorded which). Receptor source: a woman between 50 and 59 years old who had recovered from COVID-19.

The chain has TRBV4-3 and TRBJ1-4; 12 nucleotides agree with TRBD1. The germline gives CDR1 LGHNA, CDR2 YSLEER. This CDR3 is built from 17 residues. V shed 3 bases, J shed 1 base, and the junction held 3 bases outside the gene matches. CDR3 residues: CASSQGQGAETNEKLFF. For the CDR3, the DNA is TGCGCCAGCAGCCAGGGACAGGGGGCGGAAACTAATGAAAAACTGTTTTTT.

The V gene is TRBV11-2, the J gene TRBJ2-3; D possibly corresponds to TRBD1 (6 bases). In germline, CDR1 is SGHAT, CDR2 FQNNGV. The CDR3 extends over 14 amino acids. The ends were cut back, 1 base at V and 4 bases at J, with 9 bases in the middle. The CDR3 region has the DNA TGTGCCAGCAGCTTAGGGGGGCCGGCAGATACGCAGTATTTT. This encodes CASSLGGPADTQYF.

This chain links TRBV9 with TRBJ2-1; 9 positions match TRBD1. This CDR3 has 17 residues. From germline, CDR1 is SGDLS and CDR2 YYNGEE. With 0 bases clipped from V and 5 bases from J, the junction kept 9 bases outside the gene matches. The CDR3 DNA reads as TGTGCCAGCAGCGTAGGGTGGGACAGGGCAGAAGACAATGAGCAGTTCTTC. Translated, it gives CASSVGWDRAEDNEQFF.

V is TRBV19 and J is TRBJ2-3; 14 positions agree with TRBD2. J gave up 9 bases and V 3 bases, and 8 bases lay outside the gene matches. The CDR3 has 16 residues. Germline CDR1 and CDR2: LNHDA and SQIVND (reference sequence). CDR3 protein: CASSIRLAGGPGTQYF. The DNA of the CDR3 is TGTGCCAGTAGTATCAGACTAGCGGGAGGGCCGGGAACGCAGTATTTT.

The CDR3 reads CASSLDSTGPRFYSNQPQHF. CDR3 in DNA: TGTGCCAGCAGCTTAGATTCGACAGGGCCACGATTTTATAGCAATCAGCCCCAGCATTTT. This chain links TRBV11-3 with TRBJ1-5; 7 bases align to TRBD1. This CDR3 contains 20 residues. In germline, CDR1 is SGHNT, CDR2 YENEEA. J lost 0 bases, V lost 0 bases, and 14 bases had no gene match.

The J gene is TRBJ1-4, the V gene TRBV18; the match to TRBD1 covers 8 bases. This CDR3 spans 14 amino acids. CDR1 and CDR2 (germline): KGHSH, LQKENI. V lost 5 bases, J lost 4 bases, and 3 bases stayed unmatched. The CDR3 region has the DNA TGTGCCAGCTCAATCGGACAGGGTAATGAAAAACTGTTTTTT. It specifies CASSIGQGNEKLFF.

The chain recombines TRBV7-9 with TRBJ2-3; 8 nucleotides agree with TRBD2. CDR1 and CDR2 from the germline V gene are SEHNR and FQNEAQ (reference sequence). V was pared by 5 bases and J by 2 bases, with 15 bases of the junction left unmatched. The length of the CDR3 is 18 residues. The CDR3 loop is CASSVIWNSGIITDTQYF. The CDR3 DNA follows: TGTGCCAGCAGCGTAATATGGAATAGCGGGATAATCACAGATACGCAGTATTTT. Combining the CDR3 with reference TRBV7-9 and TRBJ2-3 gives the whole variable domain DTGVSQNPRHKITKRGQNVTFRCDPISEHNRLYWYRQTLGQGPEFLTYFQNEAQLEKSRLLSDRFSAERPKGSFSTLEIQRTEQGDSAMYLCASSVIWNSGIITDTQYFGPGTRLTVL.

The chain couples TRBV3-1 (or the pseudogene TRBV3-2) to TRBJ2-4, with D possibly matching TRBD1 (6 bases). The germline V gene has CDR1 LGHDT and CDR2 YNNKEL (reference sequence). Trimming removed 6 bases at V and 0 bases at J, with 12 bases between. The CDR3 consists of 15 residues. CDR3 bases: TGTGCCAGCAGTCTCGGGACAACAGCCAAAAACATTCAGTACTTC. This sequence encodes CASSLGTTAKNIQYF.

The V and J genes are TRBV12-3 or TRBV12-4 and TRBJ1-6; D unresolved. The ends were cut back, 6 bases at V and 7 bases at J, with 4 bases in the middle. The CDR3 is 11 amino acids. DNA for the CDR3: TGTGCCAGCAGCCTAAATTCACCCCTCCACTTT. Encoded protein: CASSLNSPLHF.

The chain uses TRBV5-1 and TRBJ2-3; D gene ambiguous. The CDR3 totals 11 residues. CDR1 and CDR2 from the germline V gene are SGHRS and YFSETQ. Trimming pared 4 bases from V and 4 bases from J, leaving 4 bases between. Here the CDR3 reads CASSVADTQYF. DNA for the CDR3: TGCGCCAGCAGCGTAGCAGATACGCAGTATTTT.

The rearrangement uses TRBV27 and TRBJ1-1, with 7 positions matching TRBD1. J gave up 3 bases and V 5 bases, and 6 bases lay outside the gene matches. This CDR3 is 14 amino acids long. CDR1 is MNHEY and CDR2 is SMNVEV in the germline V gene (reference sequence). CDR3 residues: CASSPQGVHTEAFF. In DNA form, the CDR3 reads TGTGCCAGCAGTCCGCAGGGGGTTCACACTGAAGCTTTCTTT.

The chain employs TRBV25-1 and TRBJ2-2; possible D gene TRBD1, 6 bases. V dropped 1 base and J dropped 3 bases, with 15 bases sitting between them. CDR3 length: 17 amino acids. Germline loops: CDR1 MGHDK, CDR2 SYGVNS. For the CDR3, the DNA is TGTGCCAGCAGTGAATCATTGACAGGATTGCACACCGGGGAGCTGTTTTTT. Its protein is CASSESLTGLHTGELFF.

CDR3 residues: CASRTTGEGGYTF. CDR3 nucleotide sequence: TGTGCCAGCAGGACGACAGGGGAGGGTGGCTACACCTTC. The chain recombines TRBV6-6 with TRBJ1-2; 8 bases line up with TRBD1. J lost 7 bases, V lost 6 bases, and 7 bases had no gene match. CDR1 MNHNY and CDR2 SVGAGI come from the germline V gene (reference sequence). There are 13 residues in the CDR3.

The chain carries TRBV5-1 and TRBJ2-3; no reliable D call. Trimming removed 2 bases at V and 4 bases at J, with 5 bases between. The germline V gene encodes CDR1 SGHRS and CDR2 YFSETQ. The CDR3 spans 12 residues. Here the CDR3 reads CASSFPSDTQYF. DNA of the CDR3: TGCGCCAGCAGCTTCCCCTCAGATACGCAGTATTTT.

This clone is a singleton in its sample. The rearrangement uses TRBV19 and TRBJ1-1, with a possible D match to TRBD1 (5 bases). Germline V gives CDR1 LNHDA, CDR2 SQIVND (reference sequence). Trimming removed 10 bases at V and 0 bases at J, with 18 bases between. This CDR3 region has 15 residues. CDR3 in DNA: TGTGCCACCATTGACGGGGGGAACATGAACACTGAAGCTTTCTTT. It specifies CATIDGGNMNTEAFF.

The chain is built from TRBV11-2 and TRBJ2-7; 9 nucleotides line up with TRBD1. Germline CDR1 SGHAT, CDR2 FQNNGV. Trimming cost V 5 bases and J 3 bases; bases outside gene matches: 2. The CDR3 runs 13 residues. This CDR3 reads CASSPTGGYEQYF. The CDR3, as DNA: TGTGCCAGCAGCCCGACAGGGGGCTACGAGCAGTACTTC.

J is TRBJ2-2 and V is TRBV1; the D call in the table, TRBD2, was not verified against the DNA. TRBV1 is assigned pseudogene status. This CDR3 region has 17 residues. The CDR3 nucleotides are TGCACCAGCAGCCAAGTATCGGCTAGCGGGAACACCGGGGAGCTGTTTTTT. Residues: CTSSQVSASGNTGELFF.

The V call is TRBV6-2 or TRBV6-3, the J call TRBJ2-1; TRBD1 matches at 7 bases. Germline trimming cut 5 bases from V and 8 bases from J; bases unmatched to any gene: 18. CDR3 length: 17 residues. Germline V gene lookup returns CDR1 MNHEY and CDR2 SVGEGT. CDR3 loop: CASSTDRVLVSVHEQFF. As DNA, the CDR3 is TGTGCCAGCAGTACTGACAGGGTCTTGGTTTCGGTCCATGAGCAGTTCTTC.

This chain connects TRBV30 to TRBJ2-5, with 11 bases identical to TRBD2. The CDR3 covers 15 residues. V shed 1 base and J 1 base; nucleotides not matched to a gene: 2. Per germline, CDR1 GTSNPN and CDR2 SVGIG (reference sequence). The CDR3 is CAWSAGTSGQETQYF. In DNA form, the CDR3 reads TGTGCCTGGAGTGCCGGGACTAGCGGCCAAGAGACCCAGTACTTC.

The chain couples TRBV7-8 to TRBJ1-3, with TRBD1 matching over 7 bases. Unmatched junction bases numbered 2, after V lost 6 bases and J lost 0 bases. This CDR3 spans 14 amino acids. CDR1 and CDR2 (germline): SGHVS, FQNEAQ. CDR3 nucleotides: TGTGCCAGCAGTCACAGGGGCTCTGGAAACACCATATATTTT. Translation: CASSHRGSGNTIYF. Full variable domain (remainder filled in from reference TRBV7-8 and TRBJ1-3): GAGVSQSPRYKVAKRGQDVALRCDPISGHVSLFWYQQALGQGPEFLTYFQNEAQLDKSGLPSDRFFAERPEGSVSTLKIQRTQQEDSAVYLCASSHRGSGNTIYFGEGSWLTVV.

This chain uses TRBV7-2 with TRBJ2-7, with 7 bases matching TRBD1. The CDR3 is made up of 13 amino acids. Germline CDR1 is SGHTA and CDR2 is FQGNSA. The ends lost 5 bases at V and 3 bases at J; junction bases unmatched: 4. CDR3 DNA sequence: TGTGCCAGCAGCCCCTGGACAGGCTACGAGCAGTACTTC. Encoded protein: CASSPWTGYEQYF.

This clone appeared once. The CDR3 DNA reads as TGTGCCAGCAGTTTATTAGCGGGCAGCTACGAGCAGTACTTC. As protein: CASSLLAGSYEQYF. V gene TRBV27 combines with J gene TRBJ2-7; TRBD2 agrees at 7 bases. Germline V gene data show CDR1 as MNHEY and CDR2 as SMNVEV (reference sequence). V shed 1 base, J shed 3 bases, and the junction held 3 bases outside the gene matches. This CDR3 spans 14 amino acids.

The V call is TRBV29-1, the J call TRBJ2-1, with 9 bases that match TRBD2. The V gene's germline CDR1 is SQVTM and CDR2 ANQGSEA. The trim removed 1 base at V and 0 bases at J, leaving 16 bases unmatched. The CDR3 is made up of 20 amino acids. The CDR3 here is CSVEGGIWTSAASSYNEQFF. The CDR3 nucleotides are TGCAGCGTTGAAGGGGGCATTTGGACTAGCGCCGCCAGCTCCTACAATGAGCAGTTCTTC.

The chain couples TRBV30 to TRBJ1-6, with 9 bases fitting TRBD1. The V segment lost 6 bases and the J segment 8 bases; nucleotides outside the gene matches: 5. The CDR3 runs to 13 residues. Germline lookup yields CDR1 GTSNPN and CDR2 SVGIG (reference sequence). CDR3 in amino acids: CACRDRVDSPLHF. The CDR3 nucleotides are TGTGCCTGCCGGGACAGGGTGGATTCACCCCTCCACTTT.

This clone has only a few counts. The V gene is TRBV3-1 (or the pseudogene TRBV3-2), the J gene TRBJ2-2; 9 bases match TRBD2. After removal of 4 bases from V and 4 bases from J, the junction contained 13 bases not matched to a gene. The CDR3 sequence is 18 residues long. Germline CDR1 reads LGHDT; CDR2 reads YNNKEL (reference sequence). Written as DNA, the CDR3 is TGTGCCAGCAGCCCCACCGGGGTGATAGCGGGAGCCACCGGGGAGCTGTTTTTT. Protein: CASSPTGVIAGATGELFF.

This sequence joins TRBV19 and TRBJ1-1, with 7 bases that match TRBD1. Trimming cost V 8 bases and J 4 bases; bases outside gene matches: 7. Germline V gene data show CDR1 as LNHDA and CDR2 as SQIVND (reference sequence). This CDR3 comprises 13 residues. CDR3 DNA sequence: TGTGCCAGTCGCCCGGCAGGGGGCACTGAAGCTTTCTTT. Amino acids: CASRPAGGTEAFF.

This sequence joins TRBV6-5 and TRBJ2-1, with 11 bases lining up with TRBD2. V shed 0 bases and J 12 bases; nucleotides not matched to a gene: 10. The CDR3 is made up of 16 amino acids. Germline loops: CDR1 MNHEY, CDR2 SVGAGI. The CDR3 DNA is TGTGCCAGCAGTTACTCGAGCACTAGCGGGGGTGGACGGCAGTTCTTC. It yields the protein CASSYSSTSGGGRQFF.

The rearrangement links TRBV5-1 to TRBJ1-5; D is uncertain. In germline, CDR1 is SGHRS, CDR2 YFSETQ. The CDR3 covers 14 residues. V lost 0 bases, J lost 2 bases, and 6 bases lay in between. The DNA for the CDR3 is TGCGCCAGCAGCTTGGTGGCAGGCAATCAGCCCCAGCATTTT. Protein: CASSLVAGNQPQHF.

The chain recombines TRBV25-1 with TRBJ1-6, with a possible D match to TRBD1 (6 bases). V was pared by 4 bases and J by 0 bases, with 16 bases between. The CDR3 has 18 residues. Germline loops: CDR1 MGHDK, CDR2 SYGVNS. CDR3 DNA sequence: TGTGCCAGCAGTGGACAACCAGGGGAGAGCTCCTATAATTCACCCCTCCACTTT. It encodes CASSGQPGESSYNSPLHF.

The chain links TRBV5-1 to TRBJ2-2; TRBD2 is a possible D gene (5 bases). The ends were cut back, 5 bases at V and 6 bases at J, with 8 bases in the middle. The germline CDR1 and CDR2 sequences are SGHRS and YFSETQ. This CDR3 is 12 amino acids long. In DNA, the CDR3 is TGCGCCAGCAGACCCGGGGCCGGGGAGCTGTTTTTT. It is translated as CASRPGAGELFF.